Listed below are T cell receptor beta chains from one sample, sequenced in a study of T cell responses to AZD1222 COVID-19 vaccine. The protocol was immunoSEQ multiplex PCR, while the TCRdb copy is restricted to in-frame clones and leaves out a portion. The sample has approximately 73,000 clones; 65% to 85% are singletons. Sequencing was performed on peripheral blood, taken on day 0 of AZD1222 vaccination. These TCRs come from an adult in good health. Both conserved end residues are trimmed from each CDR3. The order of the fields is J gene, V gene, CDR3 protein.

j_call: TRBJ2-7; v_call: TRBV7-2; cdr3_aa: ASSEYREQY
j_call: TRBJ1-2; v_call: TRBV5-1; cdr3_aa: ASSLDLGGGDGYT
j_call: TRBJ1-6; v_call: TRBV4-3; cdr3_aa: ASSQESAIYNSPLH
j_call: TRBJ1-3; v_call: TRBV11-2; cdr3_aa: ASSLAGLGNTIY
j_call: TRBJ2-1; v_call: TRBV10-3; cdr3_aa: ASAGRGATEQF
j_call: TRBJ1-5; v_call: TRBV15; cdr3_aa: ATSRGPSGFGRSGNQPQH
j_call: TRBJ1-2; v_call: TRBV2; cdr3_aa: ASRDGINYGYT
j_call: TRBJ2-7; v_call: TRBV28; cdr3_aa: ASSLPGYEQY
j_call: TRBJ2-5; v_call: TRBV29-1; cdr3_aa: SVREGSETQY
j_call: TRBJ2-2; v_call: TRBV27; cdr3_aa: ASSFDRRGGGTGELF
j_call: TRBJ2-5; v_call: TRBV5-4; cdr3_aa: ASSPPGGRETQY
j_call: TRBJ1-2; v_call: TRBV7-3; cdr3_aa: ASSLSPGGAYGYT
j_call: TRBJ2-3; v_call: TRBV24-1; cdr3_aa: ATSDPAAVQGAADTQY
j_call: TRBJ1-4; v_call: TRBV7-2; cdr3_aa: ASSLRWGRDEKLF
j_call: TRBJ1-4; v_call: TRBV28; cdr3_aa: ATESGAEKLF
j_call: TRBJ1-2; v_call: TRBV24-1; cdr3_aa: ATSDPGTDYGYT
j_call: TRBJ2-1; v_call: TRBV7-2; cdr3_aa: ASSLARLAGGYNEQF
j_call: TRBJ1-5; v_call: TRBV24-1; cdr3_aa: ATSSDSSSNQPQH
j_call: TRBJ2-7; v_call: TRBV4-1; cdr3_aa: ASSQDVRGGYEQY
j_call: TRBJ1-3; v_call: TRBV7-8; cdr3_aa: ASSLGRSSGNTIY
j_call: TRBJ1-6; v_call: TRBV2; cdr3_aa: ASSPTDGVNSPLH
j_call: TRBJ2-5; v_call: TRBV28; cdr3_aa: ASSSNRVETQY
j_call: TRBJ2-2; v_call: TRBV9; cdr3_aa: PRGARGGRDTGELF
j_call: TRBJ2-1; v_call: TRBV14; cdr3_aa: ASNTGTLFNNEQF
j_call: TRBJ1-1; v_call: TRBV7-2; cdr3_aa: ASSLGLQGHTEAF
j_call: TRBJ1-3; v_call: TRBV6-2/TRBV6-3; cdr3_aa: ASSYRGSGNTIY
j_call: TRBJ1-5; v_call: TRBV2; cdr3_aa: ASSRTGEGPGPQH
j_call: TRBJ2-2; v_call: TRBV3-1/TRBV3-2; cdr3_aa: ASSSGRMGELF
j_call: TRBJ1-6; v_call: TRBV6-1; cdr3_aa: ASSRDREESPLH
j_call: TRBJ2-7; v_call: TRBV6-2/TRBV6-3; cdr3_aa: ASSYGAYHYEQY
j_call: TRBJ2-1; v_call: TRBV7-2; cdr3_aa: ASSLATSGIYNEQF
j_call: TRBJ1-2; v_call: TRBV30; cdr3_aa: AWSGPGDYGYT
j_call: TRBJ2-1; v_call: TRBV6-4; cdr3_aa: ASSATGTSGSNEQF
j_call: TRBJ2-7; v_call: TRBV5-1; cdr3_aa: ASSSSGGAWEQY
j_call: TRBJ2-1; v_call: TRBV25-1; cdr3_aa: ASGQIGQF
j_call: TRBJ1-1; v_call: TRBV5-6; cdr3_aa: ASGREETEAF
j_call: TRBJ1-6; v_call: TRBV27; cdr3_aa: ASSPQRQGVDSPLH
j_call: TRBJ1-4; v_call: TRBV19; cdr3_aa: ASGTGATNEKLF
j_call: TRBJ1-4; v_call: TRBV4-3; cdr3_aa: ASSRLQGEKLF
j_call: TRBJ1-5; v_call: TRBV6-1; cdr3_aa: ASSEKVGGNQPQH
j_call: TRBJ2-3; v_call: TRBV7-9; cdr3_aa: ASRWGAEDTQY
j_call: TRBJ2-2; v_call: TRBV9; cdr3_aa: ASSAYWGRLGTGELF
j_call: TRBJ2-3; v_call: TRBV7-2; cdr3_aa: ASSLNLGDTQY
j_call: TRBJ2-5; v_call: TRBV2; cdr3_aa: ASSESVIQETQY